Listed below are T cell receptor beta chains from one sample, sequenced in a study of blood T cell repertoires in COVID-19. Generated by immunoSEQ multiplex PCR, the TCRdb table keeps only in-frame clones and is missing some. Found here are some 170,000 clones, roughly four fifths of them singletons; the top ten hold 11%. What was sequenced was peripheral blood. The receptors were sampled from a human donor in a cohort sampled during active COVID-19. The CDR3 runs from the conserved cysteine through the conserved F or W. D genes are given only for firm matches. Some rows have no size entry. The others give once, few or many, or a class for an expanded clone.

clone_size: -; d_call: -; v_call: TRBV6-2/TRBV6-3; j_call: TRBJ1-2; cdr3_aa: CASSYTEGYGYTF; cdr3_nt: TGTGCCAGCAGTTACACAGAAGGCTATGGCTACACCTTC
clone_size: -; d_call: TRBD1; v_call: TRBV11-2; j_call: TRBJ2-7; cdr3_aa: CASSFTYRDRGAFEQYF; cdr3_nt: TGTGCCAGCAGCTTTACTTACCGGGACAGGGGGGCCTTCGAGCAGTACTTC
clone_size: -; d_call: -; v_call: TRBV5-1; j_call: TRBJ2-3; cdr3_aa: CASSNRALRTDTQYF; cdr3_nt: TGCGCCAGCAGTAACAGGGCTTTGCGCACAGATACGCAGTATTTT
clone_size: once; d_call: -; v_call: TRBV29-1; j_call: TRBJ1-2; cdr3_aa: CSVEGSDGYTF; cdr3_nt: TGCAGCGTTGAAGGCAGCGATGGCTACACCTTC
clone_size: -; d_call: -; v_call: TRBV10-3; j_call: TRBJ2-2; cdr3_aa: CAISDKRFTGELFF; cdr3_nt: TGTGCCATCAGTGACAAGCGGTTCACCGGGGAGCTGTTTTTT
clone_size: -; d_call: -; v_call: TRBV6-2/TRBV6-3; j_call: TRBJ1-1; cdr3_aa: CASSYHRQVTSRNTEAFF; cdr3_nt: TGTGCCAGCAGTTACCACAGACAGGTTACGTCAAGGAACACTGAAGCTTTCTTT
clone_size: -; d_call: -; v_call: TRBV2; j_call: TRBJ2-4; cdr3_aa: CASSPGPNQAKNIQYF; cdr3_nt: TGTGCCAGCAGTCCTGGGCCCAACCAAGCCAAAAACATTCAGTACTTC
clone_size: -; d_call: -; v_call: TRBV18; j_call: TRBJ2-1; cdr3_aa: CASSTGQTRVSYNEQFF; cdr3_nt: TGTGCCAGCTCAACAGGACAGACAAGAGTTTCCTACAATGAGCAGTTCTTC
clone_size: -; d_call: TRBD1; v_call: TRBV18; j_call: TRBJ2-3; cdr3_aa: CASSPPRDSNTDTQYF; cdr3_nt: TGTGCCAGCTCACCCCCACGGGACAGCAACACAGATACGCAGTATTTT
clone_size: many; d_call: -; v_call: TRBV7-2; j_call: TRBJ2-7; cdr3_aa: CASSLGGGEQPEQYF; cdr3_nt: TGTGCCAGCAGCTTAGGTGGCGGAGAGCAACCCGAGCAGTACTTC
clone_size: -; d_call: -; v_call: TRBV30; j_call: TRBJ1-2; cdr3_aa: CAWSDGINYGYTF; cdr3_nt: TGTGCCTGGAGTGACGGGATCAACTATGGCTACACCTTC
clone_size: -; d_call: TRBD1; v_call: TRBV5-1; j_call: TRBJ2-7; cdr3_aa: CASSLGEGAGEQYF; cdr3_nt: TGCGCCAGCAGCTTGGGTGAGGGGGCGGGCGAGCAGTACTTC
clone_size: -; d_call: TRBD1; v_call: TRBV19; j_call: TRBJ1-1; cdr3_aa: CASSIDLGQGASNTEAFF; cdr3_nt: TGTGCCAGTAGTATAGATCTCGGACAGGGGGCGTCGAACACTGAAGCTTTCTTT
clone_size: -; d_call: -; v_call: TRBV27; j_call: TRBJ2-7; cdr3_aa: CASSRLGSPSYEQYF; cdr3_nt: TGTGCCAGCAGTAGGTTGGGGAGCCCCTCCTACGAGCAGTACTTC
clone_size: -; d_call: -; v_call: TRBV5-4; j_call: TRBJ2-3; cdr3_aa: CASSLPRGAGDTQYF; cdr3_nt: TGTGCCAGCAGCTTGCCCCGGGGAGCCGGGGATACGCAGTATTTT
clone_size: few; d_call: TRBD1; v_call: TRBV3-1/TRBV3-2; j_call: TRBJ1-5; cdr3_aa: CASSHTGEQPQHF; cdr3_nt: TGTGCCAGCAGCCATACAGGGGAACAGCCCCAGCATTTT
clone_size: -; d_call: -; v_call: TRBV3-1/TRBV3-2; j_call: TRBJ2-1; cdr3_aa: CASSQGQDGNEQFF; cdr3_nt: TGTGCCAGCAGCCAAGGACAGGATGGCAATGAGCAGTTCTTC
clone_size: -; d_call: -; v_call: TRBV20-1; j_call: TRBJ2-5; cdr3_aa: CSARGTGTQYF; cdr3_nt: TGCAGTGCTAGAGGAACAGGGACCCAGTACTTC
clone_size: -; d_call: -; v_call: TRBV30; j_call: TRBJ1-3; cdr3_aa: CAWSVRGGTGNTIYF; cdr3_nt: TGTGCCTGGAGTGTACGAGGAGGGACTGGAAACACCATATATTTT
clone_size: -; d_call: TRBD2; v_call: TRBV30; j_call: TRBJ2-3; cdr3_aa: CAWSASGASTDTQYF; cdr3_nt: TGTGCCTGGAGTGCTAGCGGGGCTAGCACAGATACGCAGTATTTT
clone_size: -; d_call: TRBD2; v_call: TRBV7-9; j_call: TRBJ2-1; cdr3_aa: CASSFGTSVRNEQFF; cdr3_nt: TGTGCCAGCAGCTTTGGGACTAGCGTTCGGAATGAGCAGTTCTTC
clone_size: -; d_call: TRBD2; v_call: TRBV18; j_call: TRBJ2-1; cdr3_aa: CASSPTGTSGTYNEQFF; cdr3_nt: TGTGCCAGCTCACCCACCGGGACTAGCGGGACCTACAATGAGCAGTTCTTC
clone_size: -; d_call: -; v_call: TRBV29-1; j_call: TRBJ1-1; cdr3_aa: CSARGDANTEAFF; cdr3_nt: TGCAGCGCCCGGGGGGACGCGAACACTGAAGCTTTCTTT
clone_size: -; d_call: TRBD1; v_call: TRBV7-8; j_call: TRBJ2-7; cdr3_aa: CASSLDWDRGTYEQYF; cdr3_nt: TGTGCCAGCAGCTTAGATTGGGACAGGGGGACCTACGAGCAGTACTTC
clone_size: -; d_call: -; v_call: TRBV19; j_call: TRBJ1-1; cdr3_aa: CASREGFSEAFF; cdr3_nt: TGTGCCAGTAGGGAGGGCTTTTCTGAAGCTTTCTTT
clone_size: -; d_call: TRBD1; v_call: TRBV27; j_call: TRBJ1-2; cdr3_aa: CASSFLGQGESYTF; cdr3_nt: TGTGCCAGCAGTTTTCTGGGACAGGGGGAGAGCTACACCTTC
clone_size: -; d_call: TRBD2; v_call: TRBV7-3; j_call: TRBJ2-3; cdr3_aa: CASSRSGGLTDTQYF; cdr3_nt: TGTGCCAGCAGCCGATCGGGGGGGCTCACAGATACGCAGTATTTT
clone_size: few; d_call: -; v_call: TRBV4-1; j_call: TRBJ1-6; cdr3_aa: CASSRGPSSYNSPLHF; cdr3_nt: TGCGCCAGCAGCCGAGGGCCCAGCTCCTATAATTCACCCCTCCACTTT
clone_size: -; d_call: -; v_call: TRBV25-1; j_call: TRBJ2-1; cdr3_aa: CASRNSGLYNEQFF; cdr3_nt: TGTGCCAGCAGGAATAGCGGCCTCTACAATGAGCAGTTCTTC
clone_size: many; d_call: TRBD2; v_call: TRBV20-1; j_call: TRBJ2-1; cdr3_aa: CSASRLAGGNNEQFF; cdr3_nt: TGCAGTGCTAGTCGCCTAGCGGGAGGGAACAATGAGCAGTTCTTC
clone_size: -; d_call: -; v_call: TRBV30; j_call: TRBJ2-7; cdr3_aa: CAWSGGGINEQYF; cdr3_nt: TGTGCCTGGAGTGGAGGCGGGATTAACGAGCAGTACTTC
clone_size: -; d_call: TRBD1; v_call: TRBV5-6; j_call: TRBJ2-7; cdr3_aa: CASSLGQGAYEQYF; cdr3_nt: TGTGCCAGCAGCTTGGGACAGGGGGCTTACGAGCAGTACTTC
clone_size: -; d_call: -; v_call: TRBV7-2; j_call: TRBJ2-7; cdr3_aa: CASTGGGVIYEQYF; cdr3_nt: TGTGCCAGCACCGGGGGTGGTGTAATCTACGAGCAGTACTTC
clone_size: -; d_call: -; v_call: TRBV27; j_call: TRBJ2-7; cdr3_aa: CASSFRGLYEQYF; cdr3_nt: TGTGCCAGCAGTTTCAGGGGCCTCTACGAGCAGTACTTC
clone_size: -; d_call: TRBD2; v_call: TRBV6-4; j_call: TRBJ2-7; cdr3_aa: CASSVGASGSLSEQYF; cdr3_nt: TGTGCCAGCAGTGTAGGGGCTAGCGGGAGTTTAAGCGAGCAGTACTTC
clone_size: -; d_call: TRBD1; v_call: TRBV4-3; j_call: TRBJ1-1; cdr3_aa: CASSQDQGGRTEAFF; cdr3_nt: TGCGCCAGCAGCCAAGATCAGGGGGGAAGGACTGAAGCTTTCTTT
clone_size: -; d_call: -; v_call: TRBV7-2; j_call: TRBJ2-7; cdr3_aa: CASSPGYRAKHEQYF; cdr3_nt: TGTGCCAGCAGCCCTGGCTACAGGGCCAAGCACGAGCAGTACTTC
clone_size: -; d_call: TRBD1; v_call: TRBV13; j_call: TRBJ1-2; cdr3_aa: CASSLGGDRGGFGYTF; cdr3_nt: TGTGCCAGCAGCCTAGGGGGTGACAGGGGAGGGTTTGGCTACACCTTC
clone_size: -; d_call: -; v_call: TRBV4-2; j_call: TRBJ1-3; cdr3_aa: CASSQAGTPSGNTIYF; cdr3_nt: TGTGCCAGCAGCCAGGCCGGGACACCCTCTGGAAACACCATATATTTT
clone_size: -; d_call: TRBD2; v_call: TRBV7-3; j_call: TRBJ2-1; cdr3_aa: CASSSLGLAGGPRNEQFF; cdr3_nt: TGTGCCAGCAGCTCCCTGGGACTAGCGGGAGGGCCGAGAAATGAGCAGTTCTTC
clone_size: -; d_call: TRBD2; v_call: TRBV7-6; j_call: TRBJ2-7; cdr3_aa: CASSHKAGGPSYEQYF; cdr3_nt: TGTGCCAGCAGTCATAAAGCGGGAGGGCCCTCCTACGAGCAGTACTTC
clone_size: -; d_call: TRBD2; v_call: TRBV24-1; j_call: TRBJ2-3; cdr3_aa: CATSRSSGVADTQYF; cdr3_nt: TGTGCCACCAGTCGATCTAGCGGGGTGGCAGATACGCAGTATTTT
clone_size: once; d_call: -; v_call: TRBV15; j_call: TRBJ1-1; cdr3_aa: CATSSTGDREF; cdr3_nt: TGTGCCACCAGCTCGACAGGCGACAGAGAGTTT
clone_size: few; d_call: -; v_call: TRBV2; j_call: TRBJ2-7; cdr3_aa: CASSQAPPGQYF; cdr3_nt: TGTGCCAGCAGTCAAGCCCCCCCCGGGCAGTACTTC
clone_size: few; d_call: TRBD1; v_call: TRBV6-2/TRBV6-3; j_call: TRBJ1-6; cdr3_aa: CASSQDRQGISPLHF; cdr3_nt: TGTGCCAGCAGTCAGGATCGACAGGGGATCTCACCCCTCCACTTT
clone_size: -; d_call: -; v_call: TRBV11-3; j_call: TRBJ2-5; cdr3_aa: CASSLGSGRGRETQYF; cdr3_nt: TGTGCCAGCAGCTTGGGCTCAGGGCGGGGACGAGAGACCCAGTACTTC
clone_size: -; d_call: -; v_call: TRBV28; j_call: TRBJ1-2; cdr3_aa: CASSSPRRNYGYTF; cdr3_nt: TGTGCCAGCAGCTCCCCTAGGCGTAACTATGGCTACACCTTC
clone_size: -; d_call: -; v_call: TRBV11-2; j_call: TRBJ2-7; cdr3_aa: CASSLRDYEQYF; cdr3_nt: TGTGCCAGCAGCTTGCGGGACTACGAGCAGTACTTC
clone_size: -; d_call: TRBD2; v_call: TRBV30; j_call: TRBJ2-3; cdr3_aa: CAWAQGTSVDTQYF; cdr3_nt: TGTGCCTGGGCCCAGGGGACTAGCGTAGATACGCAGTATTTT
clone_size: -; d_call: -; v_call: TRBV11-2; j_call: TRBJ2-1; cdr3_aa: CASSFLRKGDNEQFF; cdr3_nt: TGTGCCAGCAGCTTCCTTCGAAAGGGGGACAATGAGCAGTTCTTC
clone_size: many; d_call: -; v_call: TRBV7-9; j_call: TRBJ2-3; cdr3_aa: CASSAYRQGTDTQYF; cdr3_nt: TGTGCCAGCAGCGCGTACCGACAGGGCACAGATACGCAGTATTTT
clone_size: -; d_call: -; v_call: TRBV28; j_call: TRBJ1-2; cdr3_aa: CASINTQGSNGYTF; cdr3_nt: TGTGCCAGCATCAACACACAGGGTTCAAATGGCTACACCTTC
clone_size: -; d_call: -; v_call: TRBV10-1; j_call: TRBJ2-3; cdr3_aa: CASGGLSTDTQYF; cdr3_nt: TGCGCCAGCGGGGGACTCAGCACAGATACGCAGTATTTT
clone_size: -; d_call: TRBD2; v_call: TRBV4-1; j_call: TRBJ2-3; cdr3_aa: CASSPGGLAGGSSTDTQYF; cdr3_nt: TGCGCCAGCAGCCCCGGGGGACTAGCGGGGGGGTCTAGCACAGATACGCAGTATTTT
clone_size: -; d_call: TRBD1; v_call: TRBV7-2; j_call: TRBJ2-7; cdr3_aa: CASSLGGPGQGVYEQYF; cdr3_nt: TGTGCCAGCAGCTTAGGGGGACCGGGACAGGGGGTCTACGAGCAGTACTTC